A selection of T cell receptor beta chains follows, all from one sample in a study of cytomegalovirus exposure and HLA in healthy donors. Generated by immunoSEQ multiplex PCR, the TCRdb table keeps only in-frame clones and is missing some. The sample holds 250,000 to 350,000 clones, around 65% seen once. Sample: PBMCs. These receptors came from a female donor in good health and CMV-seronegative. The CDR3 runs from the conserved cysteine through the conserved F or W. D genes are given only for firm matches. Expanded clones are given a class, and other clones once, few, many or no size at all.

v_call	d_call	j_call	clone_size	cdr3_nt	cdr3_aa
TRBV5-4	NA	TRBJ1-2	NA	TGTGCCAGCAGCTTTCGAGGAAACAACTATGGCTACACCTTC	CASSFRGNNYGYTF
TRBV5-1	NA	TRBJ2-2	once	TGCGCCAGCAACAAAGGGGGGGGGCTGGGGACCGGGGAGCTGTTTTTT	CASNKGGGLGTGELFF
TRBV5-6	TRBD2	TRBJ2-1	NA	TGTGCCAGCAGCTTCTGGGACCGGGACTACGGAGACAATGAGCAGTTCTTC	CASSFWDRDYGDNEQFF
TRBV28	NA	TRBJ2-7	few	TGTGCCAGCAGCCCCTTGGGGGGATGGTACGAGCAGTACTTC	CASSPLGGWYEQYF
TRBV2	TRBD1	TRBJ2-1	NA	TGTGCCAGCAGTGAAGGAGGAGGGGACAGGGGATATAATGAGCAGTTCTTC	CASSEGGGDRGYNEQFF
TRBV4-2	NA	TRBJ1-1	few	TGTGCCAGCAGCCAAGAGGAGGGAGAGACTGAAGCTTTCTTT	CASSQEEGETEAFF
TRBV10-3	TRBD1	TRBJ2-7	NA	TGTGCCATCAGTGAGTCGGGACAGGGGGGTTACGAGCAGTACTTC	CAISESGQGGYEQYF
TRBV23-1	NA	TRBJ1-4	NA	TGCGCCAGCAGTCAATCCCTCGTGTGGGATGGAGGTGAAAAACTGTTTTTT	CASSQSLVWDGGEKLFF
TRBV10-1	TRBD2	TRBJ2-1	NA	TGCGCCAGCAGTGAGGGGACTACCACCAATGAGCAGTTCTTC	CASSEGTTTNEQFF
TRBV29-1	TRBD1	TRBJ1-5	once	TGCAGCGTCGGAACAGGGGAAGGACAGCCCCAGCATTTT	CSVGTGEGQPQHF
TRBV28	TRBD2	TRBJ2-3	NA	TGTGCCAGCGACCCTAGCGGGGGCACAGATACGCAGTATTTT	CASDPSGGTDTQYF
TRBV11-2	TRBD2	TRBJ2-3	NA	TGTGCCAGCAGCTTAGGTTGGACTAGCGGGGGGGTGTCCACAGATACGCAGTATTTT	CASSLGWTSGGVSTDTQYF
TRBV9	TRBD2	TRBJ2-1	NA	TGTGCCAGCAGCCTTCGTTCTAGCGGGAGGGCCTTAAATGAGCAGTTCTTC	CASSLRSSGRALNEQFF
TRBV27	NA	TRBJ2-2	NA	TGTGCCAGCAGTTTAGTTTCCGCCGGGGAGCTGTTTTTT	CASSLVSAGELFF
TRBV12-5	TRBD1	TRBJ2-5	few	TGTGCTAGTGGTTTGGGGAAAACAGGGGACGAGACCCAGTACTTC	CASGLGKTGDETQYF
TRBV2	TRBD1	TRBJ2-7	NA	TGTGCCAGCAGTCGGGGACAGGGGTTGTACGAGCAGTACTTC	CASSRGQGLYEQYF
TRBV5-1	NA	TRBJ2-5	few	TGCGCCAGCAGCTTGGCCCCTCGGGGGATCCAAGAGACCCAGTACTTC	CASSLAPRGIQETQYF
TRBV7-8	TRBD1	TRBJ1-3	few	TGTGCCAGCAGCCGCGGACAGGGGGAAACCATATATTTT	CASSRGQGETIYF
TRBV6-1	TRBD1	TRBJ1-1	NA	TGTGCCAGCAGCCAGGGACAGGGGATGATGGCTGAAGCTTTCTTT	CASSQGQGMMAEAFF
TRBV27	NA	TRBJ1-3	NA	TGTGCCAGCAGTCCGTCTGAGTCTCCTATCTCTGGAAACACCATATATTTT	CASSPSESPISGNTIYF
TRBV6-5	NA	TRBJ2-3	NA	TGTGCCAGCAACCAAGGACAAGGCCCCACAGATACGCAGTATTTT	CASNQGQGPTDTQYF
TRBV27	TRBD2	TRBJ2-7	NA	TGTGCCAGCGGGCTAGCGGTAACCTACGAGCAGTACTTC	CASGLAVTYEQYF
TRBV7-2	NA	TRBJ2-1	once	TGTGCCAGCATCCAAAACAATGAGCAGTTCTTC	CASIQNNEQFF
TRBV25-1	NA	TRBJ1-2	NA	TGTGCCAGCAGCTTCACAGGGAGCCCTGACTATGGCTACACCTTC	CASSFTGSPDYGYTF
TRBV4-1	NA	TRBJ1-5	NA	TGCGCCAGCAGCCAATCAGGGTTCGGCAATCAGCCCCAGCATTTT	CASSQSGFGNQPQHF
TRBV5-4	TRBD2	TRBJ2-5	NA	TGTGCCAGCAGCCTTAGCGGGGGAGCTCGGGAGACCCAGTACTTC	CASSLSGGARETQYF
TRBV7-9	TRBD2	TRBJ2-7	few	TGTGCCAGCAGCTCCCACCTAGCGGGAAGCTCCTACGAGCAGTACTTC	CASSSHLAGSSYEQYF
TRBV10-3	NA	TRBJ1-3	NA	TGTGCCATCAGTGGGGTTTTGAAAGGGACTTCCGGAAACACCATATATTTT	CAISGVLKGTSGNTIYF
TRBV14	TRBD2	TRBJ2-3	NA	TGTGCCAGCAGCCGAAGCGGGAGGAACACAGATACGCAGTATTTT	CASSRSGRNTDTQYF
TRBV7-3	NA	TRBJ1-1	few	TGTGCCAGCAGCTTCACGGACAGTAACACTGAAGCTTTCTTT	CASSFTDSNTEAFF
TRBV19	NA	TRBJ1-2	few	TGTGCCAGTAGTCTCCAGGGGAGTGGCTACACCTTC	CASSLQGSGYTF
TRBV6-1	NA	TRBJ2-6	NA	TGTGCCAGCAGTCTCTCTGGGGCCAACGTCCTGACTTTC	CASSLSGANVLTF
TRBV18	NA	TRBJ1-5	NA	TGTGCCAGCTCACCATCCCAGGGGCAGCCCCAGCATTTT	CASSPSQGQPQHF
TRBV11-2	NA	TRBJ2-7	NA	TGTGCCAGCAGCTTAGACTGGGGGCCCTACGAGCAGTACTTC	CASSLDWGPYEQYF
TRBV6-5	TRBD2	TRBJ2-7	NA	TGTGCCAGCCGTTCGGGGGGTGAGTCCGAGCAGTACTTC	CASRSGGESEQYF
TRBV6-1	NA	TRBJ2-5	NA	TGTGCCAGCAGCCCCGAAGAGACCCAGTACTTC	CASSPEETQYF
TRBV28	TRBD1	TRBJ1-2	few	TGTGCCAGCAGTTTGGGGCAACCGGGACAGGGGGATGGCTACACCTTC	CASSLGQPGQGDGYTF
TRBV19	TRBD2	TRBJ2-1	NA	TGTGCCAGTAGTGAGACTCCGGGACTAGCGGGAGTCGATGAGCAGTTCTTC	CASSETPGLAGVDEQFF
TRBV27	TRBD1	TRBJ1-2	NA	TGTGCCAGCAGGGCCGGACAGGGACGTGGCTACACCTTC	CASRAGQGRGYTF
TRBV5-8	TRBD2	TRBJ2-7	few	TGTGCCAGCAGCACAGGACTAGAACTATACGAGCAGTACTTC	CASSTGLELYEQYF
TRBV11-3	TRBD1	TRBJ1-2	NA	TGTGCCAGCAGCTTAGAGGGGACAGCTGACTATGGCTACACCTTC	CASSLEGTADYGYTF
TRBV6-5	TRBD2	TRBJ2-5	NA	TGTGCCAGCAGTTACGGGGGACTAGCGGGAGAGACCCAGTACTTC	CASSYGGLAGETQYF
TRBV11-2	NA	TRBJ2-3	NA	TGTGCCAGCAGCCCGACAGCAGATACGCAGTATTTT	CASSPTADTQYF
TRBV6-5	NA	TRBJ2-7	once	TGTGCCAGCAGTCCCGGAGAGCCGTTGGAGCAGTACTTC	CASSPGEPLEQYF
TRBV6-6	TRBD2	TRBJ2-7	NA	TGTGCCAGCAGAACCCGGACTAGCGGCTCCTACGAGCAGTACTTC	CASRTRTSGSYEQYF
TRBV19	TRBD1	TRBJ1-3	NA	TGTGCCAGTGGTCTTGGGACAGGGCCTGGAAACACCATATATTTT	CASGLGTGPGNTIYF
TRBV11-3	TRBD2	TRBJ2-1	NA	TGTGCCAGCAGCTCACTAGCGGGAGGTCGGGAGCAGTTCTTC	CASSSLAGGREQFF
TRBV29-1	TRBD1	TRBJ1-1	NA	TGCAGCGTTCACGACAGGGGGTCTGAAGCTTTCTTT	CSVHDRGSEAFF
TRBV6-1	TRBD1	TRBJ2-1	few	TGTGCCAGCAGTGAGGCCGGGACAGCACTCTTC	CASSEAGTALF
TRBV2	TRBD1	TRBJ1-6	NA	TGTGCCAGCACCCTCCGGACAGGGAGGACCGATTCACCCCTCCACTTT	CASTLRTGRTDSPLHF